This TCR beta chain was retrieved from a study of STAT5B mutations in CD4+ large granular lymphocyte leukemia (dated by TCRdb to 2021 to 2024). Broadly, across the study: Among healthy controls, the CDR3 'QG' motif was associated with a particular HLA allele. The study compared the TCRbeta repertoires of patients with CD4+ T-cell large granular lymphocyte leukemia against those of healthy blood donors. Flow cytometry performed on FACSCanto II or FACSVerse showed that the purified fractions had more than 95% purity among lymphocytes. General findings and caveats noted by the study authors: Main leukemic clonotypes were private to each patient, although about 25% of the main leukemic clonotypes were found at low frequency in the non-leukemic repertoires of other patients. Data were not HLA-matched; higher clonality in CD4+ versus CD8+ T-LGLL could reflect the relatively small sample size. CD4-sorted patient repertoires appeared more clonal than healthy CD4+ repertoires, and this difference persisted after removing the putative leukemic clones. TRBV06-family usage was enriched among the top patient clones (8/27) compared with healthy controls (2/35).

The healthy control group was made up of around 38 blood donors, and the Finnish Red Cross blood service supplied their buffy coats. All TCR-sequenced material derived from peripheral blood: patient blood samples and healthy donor buffy coats. Ficoll-Hypaque gradient centrifugation was used to isolate peripheral blood mononuclear cells. CD4+ cells were magnetically purified from the buffy coats of healthy controls. The Gentra Puregene Cell and Tissue kit was used to extract genomic DNA, and a Qubit 2.0 fluorometer was used to measure the amount of genomic DNA. The immunoSEQ assay at survey resolution was applied to genomic DNA for sequencing of TCRbeta rearrangements. On the authors' methods: In the TCR sequencing data, the lowest productive clonotype frequency that could be detected was 2.59 x 10-5. Only productive TCRbeta rearrangements, defined as complete and in-frame sequences, were included in the analyses. Simpson clonality, calculated in the immunoSEQ Analyzer version 3.0, was used as the measure of sample clonality. Clones were binned by frequency as very rare, small, medium, large (1-20%) or hyperexpanded (>20%). OLGA 1.2.3 estimated generation probabilities, VDJtools produced V-gene circos plots, VDJdb was queried for specificities, and GLIPH identified CDR3 motifs. TCRdb's version of the immuneACCESS table is confined to in-frame rearrangements and falls short of the full clone set. An unresolved V gene accounts for under half of the shortfall where checked; the remainder is of unknown origin. V, J and clone size are taken as reported in that table, and D and trimming were inferred from the DNA itself. The sample records some 34,000 clones, about three quarters of which are singletons. The ten largest clones add up to approximately 2% of the sample.

This clone was counted only a few times. This clone's antigen is unknown. No base qualities exist here, and no much larger clone lies one base off it. From the cysteine through the phenylalanine, the CDR3 covers 14 amino acids. Only CDR3 DNA remains: 42 bases, in frame from the first base. Looking up the germline V gene (reference sequence) yields CDR1 MNHEY and CDR2 SMNVEV. V is reduced by 3 bases and J by 5 bases, leaving a spacing of 11 bases between them. Sequenced sample: CD4+ T cells from blood buffy coats. The V and J genes are TRBV27 and TRBJ2-1; no D gene is confidently identified. This sequence was found in a human donor in good health. The nucleotide sequence reads as follows: TGTGCCAGCAGTTTTAGGGCTGCAAACAATGAGCAGTTCTTC. It translates as CASSFRAANNEQFF.